This T cell receptor beta chain is drawn from a study of brain T cells in children with intractable seizures. Study outcomes and limitations: Pre-surgery blood may have been undersampled, hiding some clones. Only CDR3 sequence similarity suggested viral specificity, without known HCMV serostatus.

TCRdb's copy holds only in-frame clones and misses some; the assay was immunoSEQ multiplex PCR. The sample lists around 44,000 clones, 75% to 95% seen once, with about 6% in the top ten. Sequencing was limited to surgery cases with top T cell transcript signatures in brain tissue. As for this clone: The antigen remains unidentified.

Per the germline V gene, CDR1 is LGHDT and CDR2 is YNNKEL (reference sequence). Between the trimmed V and J ends, which lost 1 base and 7 bases, there was a span of 8 bases. The CDR3 is 14 residues long. The rearrangement joins TRBV3-1 (or the pseudogene TRBV3-2) to TRBJ1-6; D possibly corresponds to TRBD1 (5 bases). This receptor was taken from a girl aged 2-15 years with tuberous sclerosis and intractable seizures. Sequencing was performed on peripheral blood, taken at surgery. The CDR3 spells CASSQVEGNSPLHF. CDR3 nucleotides: TGTGCCAGCAGCCAAGTCGAGGGGAATTCACCCCTCCACTTT.